What follows is one TCR beta chain and its context. The source of the sample is a study of blood T cell repertoires in COVID-19. Background on the study: From the United States, Italy and Spain came samples of acute and convalescent COVID-19. Nucleic acid was either cDNA or gDNA, and it came from T cells, B-cell-depleted T cells, or PBMCs.

The germline V gene has CDR1 KGHDR and CDR2 SFDVKD. The CDR3 runs 14 residues. V trimming: 5 bases; J trimming: 4 bases; junction bases outside the gene matches: 2. Authors' processing steps: Reference gene primers were amplified, and this amplification served to estimate nucleated cell counts. Produced via immunoSEQ multiplex PCR; TCRdb's table is partial and in-frame only. For V, J and clone size, that table is used; D and trimming come from the DNA. The sample shows roughly 340,000 clones, roughly 90% of them seen only once. Material: peripheral blood. This clonotype was obtained from a woman younger than 45 with COVID-19, enrolled during active disease. The rearrangement joins TRBV24-1 to TRBJ1-1, with 11 nucleotides matching TRBD1. CDR3 in amino acids: CATSGGTGGTEAFF. The CDR3 nucleotides read TGTGCCACCAGTGGAGGGACAGGGGGCACTGAAGCTTTCTTT.